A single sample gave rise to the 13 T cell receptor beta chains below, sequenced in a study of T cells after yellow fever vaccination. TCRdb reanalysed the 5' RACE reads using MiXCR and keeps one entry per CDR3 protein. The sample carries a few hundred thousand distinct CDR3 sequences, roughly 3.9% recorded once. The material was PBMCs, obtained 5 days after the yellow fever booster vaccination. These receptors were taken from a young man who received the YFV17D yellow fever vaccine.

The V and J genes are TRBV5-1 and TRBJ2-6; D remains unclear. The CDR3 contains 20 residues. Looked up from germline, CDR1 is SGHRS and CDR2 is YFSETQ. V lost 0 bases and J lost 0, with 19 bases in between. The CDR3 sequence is CASSLGWFSPYRSGANVLTF. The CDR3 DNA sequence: TGCGCCAGCAGCTTGGGTTGGTTTTCCCCCTATCGCTCTGGGGCCAACGTCCTGACTTTC.

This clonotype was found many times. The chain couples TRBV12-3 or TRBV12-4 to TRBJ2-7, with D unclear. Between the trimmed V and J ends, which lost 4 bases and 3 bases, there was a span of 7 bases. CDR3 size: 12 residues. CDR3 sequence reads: CASSYRRYEQYF. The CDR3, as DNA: TGTGCCAGCAGTTATCGTCGCTACGAGCAGTACTTC.

The CDR3 nucleotides are TGTGCCAGCAGCCCCCAGCGGGGGGCCGGGGAGACCCAGTACTTC. It encodes CASSPQRGAGETQYF. The gene calls are TRBV3-1 and TRBJ2-5; TRBD2 matches at 9 bases. Germline trimming cut 4 bases from V and 5 bases from J; bases unmatched to any gene: 8. The CDR3 totals 15 residues. From germline, CDR1 is LGHDT and CDR2 YNNKEL (reference sequence).

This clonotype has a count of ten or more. CDR3 bases: TGCAGTGCTAGAGCCGGCCTGAGCTCCTACAATGAGCAGTTCTTC. Encoded protein: CSARAGLSSYNEQFF. The V and J genes are TRBV20-1 and TRBJ2-1, with D unresolved. The CDR3 totals 15 residues. V gave up 1 base and J gave up 0 bases, with 10 bases separating them. Germline values: CDR1 DFQATT, CDR2 SNEGSKA (reference sequence).

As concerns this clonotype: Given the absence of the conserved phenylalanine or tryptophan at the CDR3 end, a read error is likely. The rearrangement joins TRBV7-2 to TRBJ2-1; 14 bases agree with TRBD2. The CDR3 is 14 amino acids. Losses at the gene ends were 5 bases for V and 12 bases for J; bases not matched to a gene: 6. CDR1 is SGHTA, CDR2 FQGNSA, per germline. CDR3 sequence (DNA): TGTGCCAGCAGCCCGACTAGCGGGGGGGCCGTGCAGTTCTTA. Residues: CASSPTSGGAVQFL.

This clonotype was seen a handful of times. Here the CDR3 DNA reads TGTGCCACCAAACCACAAGGGGAAGGGACTGAAGCTTTCTTT. As protein: CATKPQGEGTEAFF. The J gene is TRBJ1-1, the V gene TRBV10-3; D possibly corresponds to TRBD1 (5 bases). Germline CDR1 and CDR2: ENHRY and SYGVKD. V lost 10 bases and J lost 5, with 20 bases in between. The length of the CDR3 is 14 residues.

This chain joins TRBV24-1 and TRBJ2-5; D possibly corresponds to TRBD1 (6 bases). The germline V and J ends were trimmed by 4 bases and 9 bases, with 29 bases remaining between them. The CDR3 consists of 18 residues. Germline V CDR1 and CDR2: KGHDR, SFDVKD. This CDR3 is CATSETGRDNHLKGAQYF. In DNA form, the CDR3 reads TGTGCCACCAGTGAAACCGGCCGGGACAACCACCTAAAAGGGGCCCAGTACTTC.

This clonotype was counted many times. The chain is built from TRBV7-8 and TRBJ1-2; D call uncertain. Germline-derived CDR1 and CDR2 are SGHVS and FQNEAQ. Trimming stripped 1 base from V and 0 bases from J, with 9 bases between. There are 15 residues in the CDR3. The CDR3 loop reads CASSLGVAANYGYTF. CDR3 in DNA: TGTGCCAGCAGCTTAGGGGTAGCAGCTAACTATGGCTACACCTTC.

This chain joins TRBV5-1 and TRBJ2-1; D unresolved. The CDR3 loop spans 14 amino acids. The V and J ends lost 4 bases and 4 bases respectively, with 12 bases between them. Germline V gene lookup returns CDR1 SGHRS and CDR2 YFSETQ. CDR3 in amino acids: CASSEETTYNEQFF. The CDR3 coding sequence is TGCGCCAGCAGCGAAGAGACGACATACAATGAGCAGTTCTTC.

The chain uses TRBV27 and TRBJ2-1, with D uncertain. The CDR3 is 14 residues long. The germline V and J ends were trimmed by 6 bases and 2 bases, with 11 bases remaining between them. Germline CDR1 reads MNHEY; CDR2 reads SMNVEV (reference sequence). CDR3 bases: TGTGCCAGCAGCATGGTAGACGCCTACAATGAGCAGTTCTTC. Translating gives CASSMVDAYNEQFF.

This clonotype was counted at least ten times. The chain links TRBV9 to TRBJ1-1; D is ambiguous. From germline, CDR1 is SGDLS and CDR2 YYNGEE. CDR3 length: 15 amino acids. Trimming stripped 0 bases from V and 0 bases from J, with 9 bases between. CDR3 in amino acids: CASSVADGVNTEAFF. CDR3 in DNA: TGTGCCAGCAGCGTAGCCGACGGGGTGAACACTGAAGCTTTCTTT.

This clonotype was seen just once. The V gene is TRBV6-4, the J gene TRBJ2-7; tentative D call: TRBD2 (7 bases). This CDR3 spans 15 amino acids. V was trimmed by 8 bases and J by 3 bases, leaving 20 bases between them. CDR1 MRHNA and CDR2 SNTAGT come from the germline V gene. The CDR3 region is CASGLPGGGGYEQYV. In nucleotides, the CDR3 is TGTGCCAGCGGTCTCCCTGGGGGAGGGGGCTACGAGCAGTACGTC.

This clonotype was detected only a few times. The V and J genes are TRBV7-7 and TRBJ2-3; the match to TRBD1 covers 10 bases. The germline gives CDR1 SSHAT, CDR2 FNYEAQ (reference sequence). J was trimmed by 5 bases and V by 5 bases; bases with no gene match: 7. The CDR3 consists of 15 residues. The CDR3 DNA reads TGTGCCAGCAGCCTCGGGACAGGGGTAGGAGATACGCAGTATTTT. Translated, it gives CASSLGTGVGDTQYF.